The 8 T cell receptor beta chains given below trace back to one sample, sequenced in a study of neurological immune-mediated disorders (dated by TCRdb to the late 2010s). Receptors were amplified or captured by 5' RACE. Sequencing was carried out with an Illumina HiSeq 2500. TCRdb itself trimmed the public reads at Q25 with fastp, ran MiXCR and retained productive beta chains. A single entry per CDR3 protein holds the most common genes and DNA from its merged rows. Within this sample are 45,000 or so distinct CDR3 sequences, with roughly 6.3% of them counted one time only. 0.45% to 0.6% of the sample comes from the top ten. Sequencing input: CD4+ T cells from blood. The receptors were sampled from a woman between 40 and 55 years old in good health.

This clonotype was recorded many times. The J gene is TRBJ2-7, the V gene TRBV11-2, with D uncertain. The CDR3 spans 14 residues. Trimming took off 4 bases at V and 5 bases at J, with 15 bases between the two ends. The germline V gene encodes CDR1 SGHAT and CDR2 FQNNGV. The CDR3 loop reads CASSSEMSRDEQYF. The DNA for the CDR3 is TGTGCCAGCAGCTCGGAGATGAGCAGAGACGAGCAGTACTTC.

This clonotype appeared many times. V and J are TRBV28 and TRBJ2-5; TRBD1 matches at 7 bases. The germline V gene encodes CDR1 MDHEN and CDR2 SYDVKM. The CDR3 loop spans 15 amino acids. J gave up 3 bases and V 6 bases, and 10 bases lay outside the gene matches. The CDR3 loop reads CASRPTGSPEETQYF. DNA for the CDR3: TGTGCCAGCAGACCGACAGGGAGTCCAGAAGAGACCCAGTACTTC. Using reference TRBV28 and TRBJ2-5 for the parts outside the CDR3, the full variable domain is DVKVTQSSRYLVKRTGEKVFLECVQDMDHENMFWYRQDPGLGLRLIYFSYDVKMKEKGDIPEGYSVSREKKERFSLILESASTNQTSMYLCASRPTGSPEETQYFGPGTRLLVL.

This clonotype appeared many times. The rearrangement uses TRBV7-8 and TRBJ2-7; 8 positions match TRBD2. The germline V gene has CDR1 SGHVS and CDR2 FQNEAQ. The CDR3 is 12 residues long. Trimming took 10 bases from V and 0 from J; bases not matched to a gene: 2. CDR3 sequence reads: CATAGDSYEQYF. The CDR3 nucleotides are TGTGCCACAGCGGGAGACTCCTACGAGCAGTACTTC.

This clonotype was recorded many times. The gene calls are TRBV5-1 and TRBJ2-1; 7 nucleotides align to TRBD2. Per the germline V gene, CDR1 is SGHRS and CDR2 is YFSETQ. The CDR3 length is 13 residues. With 3 bases clipped from V and 8 bases from J, the junction kept 5 bases outside the gene matches. The CDR3, as DNA: TGCGCCAGCAGCTACCGGACTAGGTATGAGCAGTTCTTC. Protein product: CASSYRTRYEQFF.

This clonotype was counted at least ten times. The chain joins TRBV12-3 or TRBV12-4 to TRBJ1-6; 8 nucleotides match TRBD1. Trimming removed 5 bases from V and 10 bases from J; junction bases left unmatched: 4. The CDR3 is 13 residues long. DNA for the CDR3: TGTGCCAGCAGTAACCGACAGGGGTCACCCCTCCACTTT. Protein product: CASSNRQGSPLHF.

This clonotype appeared many times. The CDR3 DNA follows: TGCGCCAGCAGCTTAGGACAGGGTGGCATTCAGTACTTC. Amino acid sequence: CASSLGQGGIQYF. The chain is built from TRBV5-1 and TRBJ2-4; 8 positions agree with TRBD1. Germline V gene lookup returns CDR1 SGHRS and CDR2 YFSETQ. The CDR3 consists of 13 residues. The V segment lost 2 bases and the J segment 9 bases; nucleotides outside the gene matches: 4.

This clonotype occurred many times. V is TRBV28 and J is TRBJ1-2; D not certain. Germline V lookup: CDR1 MDHEN, CDR2 SYDVKM. CDR3 length: 13 amino acids. V was pared by 6 bases and J by 10 bases, with 18 bases between. This chain's CDR3 is CASSPGGSWVYTF. CDR3 in DNA: TGTGCCAGCAGCCCGGGTGGCAGCTGGGTCTACACCTTC.

This clonotype was seen many times. V and J are TRBV5-1 and TRBJ1-1; tentatively, D is TRBD1 (5 bases). The germline V gene has CDR1 SGHRS and CDR2 YFSETQ. The V and J ends lost 4 bases and 0 bases respectively, with 13 bases between them. The CDR3 is made up of 15 amino acids. The CDR3 DNA is TGCGCCAGCAGCGAGTGGGGGGGGATGAACACTGAAGCTTTCTTT. The encoded protein is CASSEWGGMNTEAFF. Drawing the rest from reference TRBV5-1 and TRBJ1-1, the complete variable domain is KAGVTQTPRYLIKTRGQQVTLSCSPISGHRSVSWYQQTPGQGLQFLFEYFSETQRNKGNFPGRFSGRQFSNSRSEMNVSTLELGDSALYLCASSEWGGMNTEAFFGQGTRLTVV.